What follows is one TCR beta chain and its context. Its antigen is not identified. This sample is drawn from a study of T cell repertoires in cytomegalovirus infection. CDR1 and CDR2 (germline): GTSNPN, SVGIG (reference sequence). This CDR3 is 12 amino acids long. With 2 bases removed from V and 10 bases from J, the gap between germline ends came to 12 bases. Findings and caveats of the study: HLA-C-restricted CMV-specific TCR beta clonotypes were dominant in the ex vivo response.

TCRdb reanalysed the reads using MiXCR and keeps one entry per CDR3 protein. The table lists just under 550,000 distinct CDR3 sequences, 26% of them singletons, with 13% in the top ten. V is TRBV30 and J is TRBJ2-1; D is uncertain. What was sequenced was PBMCs. This clonotype was sampled from a human donor in good health (CMV status not recorded). Some clones in this sample may be carry-over from other donors' samples. The CDR3 bases are TGTGCCTGGAGTCGGTCTTGGGGAGAGCAGTTCTTC. Translation: CAWSRSWGEQFF.